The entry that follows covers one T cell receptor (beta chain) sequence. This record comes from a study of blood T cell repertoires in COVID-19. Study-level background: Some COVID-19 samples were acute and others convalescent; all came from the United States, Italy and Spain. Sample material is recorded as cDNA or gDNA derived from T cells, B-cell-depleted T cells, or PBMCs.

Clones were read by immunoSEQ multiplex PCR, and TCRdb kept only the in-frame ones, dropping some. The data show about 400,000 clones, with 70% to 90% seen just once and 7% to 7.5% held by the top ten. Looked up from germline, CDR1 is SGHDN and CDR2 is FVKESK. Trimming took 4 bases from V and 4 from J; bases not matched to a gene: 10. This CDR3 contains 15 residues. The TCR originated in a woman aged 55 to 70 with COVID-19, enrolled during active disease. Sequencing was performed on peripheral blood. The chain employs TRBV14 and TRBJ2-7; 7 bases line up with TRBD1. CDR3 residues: CASSPQGVIVYEQYF. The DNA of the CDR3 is TGTGCCAGCAGCCCCCAGGGGGTGATTGTGTACGAGCAGTACTTC.